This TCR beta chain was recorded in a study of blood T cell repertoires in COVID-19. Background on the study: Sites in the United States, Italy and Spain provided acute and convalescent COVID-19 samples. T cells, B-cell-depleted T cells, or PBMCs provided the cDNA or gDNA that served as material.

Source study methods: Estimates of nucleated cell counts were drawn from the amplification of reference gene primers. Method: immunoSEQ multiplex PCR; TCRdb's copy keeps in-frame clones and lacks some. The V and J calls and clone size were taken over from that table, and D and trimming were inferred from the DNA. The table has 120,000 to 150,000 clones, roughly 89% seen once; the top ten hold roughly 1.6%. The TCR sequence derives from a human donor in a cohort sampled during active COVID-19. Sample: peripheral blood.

CDR3 protein: CASSLGLAGGLDNEQFF. CDR3 sequence (DNA): TGCGCCAGCAGCCTGGGACTAGCGGGGGGGCTAGACAATGAGCAGTTCTTC. The chain uses TRBV4-1 and TRBJ2-1; 16 bases map to TRBD2. Losses at the gene ends were 4 bases for V and 5 bases for J; bases not matched to a gene: 5. Germline CDR1 MGHRA, CDR2 YSYEKL. The CDR3 is 17 amino acids.